Below, 13 T cell receptor beta chains from the same sample are listed, as sequenced in a study of cytomegalovirus exposure and HLA in healthy donors (dated by TCRdb to 2016 to 2017). Library preparation used the immunoSEQ multiplex PCR assay. TCRdb limited this immuneACCESS table to in-frame rearrangements with V and J called. A share of clones is missing; checked studies link under half to unresolved V genes, and the rest is unexplained. The sample table records tens of thousands of clones; 94% of these occur just once. The ten largest make up approximately 1.5% of the sample. Sample: PBMCs. The receptors originated from a man aged 18 to 30 in good health and CMV-seropositive.

This clone was counted a single time. The chain recombines TRBV5-1 with TRBJ1-4; 11 nucleotides match TRBD1. Per germline, CDR1 SGHRS and CDR2 YFSETQ. V dropped 4 bases and J dropped 4; count of bases not matched to a gene: 6. This CDR3 spans 16 amino acids. DNA of the CDR3: TGCGCCAGCAGCCGCGGACAGGGGGCTAATAATGAAAAACTGTTTTTT. Protein sequence: CASSRGQGANNEKLFF.

This chain links TRBV7-2 with TRBJ1-5; 9 bases are shared with TRBD1. With 5 bases clipped from V and 5 bases from J, the junction kept 7 bases outside the gene matches. The germline gives CDR1 SGHTA, CDR2 FQGNSA. The CDR3 contains 15 residues. The CDR3 coding sequence is TGTGCCAGCAGCCTGGGACAGGGTAGGGATCAGCCCCAGCATTTT. Amino acids: CASSLGQGRDQPQHF.

This chain links TRBV18 with TRBJ2-5; tentative D call: TRBD2 (5 bases). V was clipped by 3 bases and J by 5 bases, with 16 bases between them. Per the germline V gene, CDR1 is KGHSH and CDR2 is LQKENI. This CDR3 comprises 15 residues. This CDR3 reads CASSPAGISGETQYF. The DNA for the CDR3 is TGTGCCAGCTCACCCGCCGGGATTTCGGGGGAGACCCAGTACTTC.

The V call is TRBV30, the J call TRBJ2-5; D is undetermined. Germline CDR1 is GTSNPN and CDR2 is SVGIG (reference sequence). V was cut by 3 bases and J by 4 bases, with 15 bases left in between. The CDR3 spans 14 residues. The CDR3 sequence is CAWSSSTELETQYF. The CDR3 DNA is TGTGCCTGGAGCTCCTCGACGGAGTTAGAGACCCAGTACTTC. Variable domain in full (rest from reference TRBV30 and TRBJ2-5): SQTIHQWPATLVQPVGSPLSLECTVEGTSNPNLYWYRQAAGRGLQLLFYSVGIGQISSEVPQNLSASRPQDRQFILSSKKLLLSDSGFYLCAWSSSTELETQYFGPGTRLLVL.

CDR3 protein: CSVGRQSQRLQTF. CDR3 coding DNA: TGCAGCGTTGGTAGGCAGTCCCAGCGACTCCAAACCTTC. The V gene is TRBV29-1, the J gene TRBJ1-2, with no clear D. V lost 4 bases and J lost 14, with 23 bases in between. Germline V gene data show CDR1 as SQVTM and CDR2 as ANQGSEA. The length of the CDR3 is 13 residues. Filled out from reference TRBV29-1 and TRBJ1-2, the complete variable domain reads SAVISQKPSRDICQRGTSLTIQCQVDSQVTMMFWYRQQPGQSLTLIATANQGSEATYESGFVIDKFPISRPNLTFSTLTVSNMSPEDSSIYLCSVGRQSQRLQTFGSGTRLTVV.

The chain joins TRBV19 to TRBJ2-7; D not resolved. Trimming cost V 3 bases and J 7 bases, with 16 bases left between them. This CDR3 region has 14 residues. CDR1 is LNHDA, CDR2 SQIVND, per germline (reference sequence). The CDR3 region has the DNA TGTGCCAGTAGTATGAACCTCTGGCTGGAGGAGCAGTACTTC. Its protein is CASSMNLWLEEQYF.

The rearrangement joins TRBV7-3 to TRBJ1-2, with D possibly TRBD1 on 5 matching bases. Deletions cut 3 bases from V and 4 bases from J, with 15 bases between. The CDR3 runs to 15 residues. CDR1 SGHTA and CDR2 FQGTGA come from the germline V gene. Written as DNA, the CDR3 is TGTGCCAGCAGCTTGGGGGAGGGATCAGGCTATGGCTACACCTTC. It translates to CASSLGEGSGYGYTF.

The DNA of the CDR3 is TGTGCCAGCAACTCGGGACTAGCGGGTTACGAGCAGTACTTC. This translates into CASNSGLAGYEQYF. This rearrangement joins TRBV6-5 to TRBJ2-7; TRBD2 matches 12 bases. V dropped 7 bases and J dropped 4; count of bases not matched to a gene: 5. The CDR3 has 14 amino acids. Germline CDR1 MNHEY, CDR2 SVGAGI.

The chain recombines TRBV7-9 with TRBJ2-7; the D is unclear. Per germline, CDR1 SEHNR and CDR2 FQNEAQ (reference sequence). V was clipped by 4 bases and J by 0 bases, with 13 bases between them. This CDR3 comprises 15 residues. The CDR3: CASSSQTESSYEQYF. The CDR3, as DNA: TGTGCCAGCAGCTCCCAAACGGAGAGCTCCTACGAGCAGTACTTC.

The rearrangement uses TRBV2 and TRBJ1-4; TRBD1 matches 12 bases. Germline V gene sequence: CDR1 SNHLY, CDR2 FYNNEI. The CDR3 has 15 amino acids. The V and J ends lost 7 bases and 3 bases, in that order; junction bases with no gene match: 3. The CDR3 bases are TGTGCCAGCAAGGGACAGGGGGCGGCTAATGAAAAACTGTTTTTT. It is translated as CASKGQGAANEKLFF.

The CDR3 loop reads CASSFVSSGRASNEQFF. CDR3 bases: TGTGCCAGCAGCTTTGTCTCTAGCGGGAGGGCCAGCAATGAGCAGTTCTTC. This chain links TRBV11-3 with TRBJ2-1; 12 nucleotides match TRBD2. Trimming took 3 bases from V and 6 from J; bases not matched to a gene: 9. The CDR3 runs to 17 residues. The germline gives CDR1 SGHNT, CDR2 YENEEA.

The gene calls are TRBV10-3 and TRBJ2-1; 9 bases align to TRBD2. The V gene's germline CDR1 is ENHRY and CDR2 SYGVKD. The CDR3 sequence is 17 residues long. The junction had 9 bases not matched to a gene; V was cut back by 4 bases and J by 2 bases. The CDR3 DNA is TGTGCCATCAGTGGTAGCGGGAGTATTACAACCTACAATGAGCAGTTCTTC. Translated, it gives CAISGSGSITTYNEQFF.

This clone was counted a single time. The rearrangement uses TRBV2 and TRBJ2-3; a possible D gene is TRBD2 (6 bases). Per the germline V gene, CDR1 is SNHLY and CDR2 is FYNNEI. V was clipped by 6 bases and J by 4 bases, with 11 bases between them. This CDR3 is 13 amino acids long. As DNA, the CDR3 is TGTGCCAGCAGGATGGGGGAGGCAGATACGCAGTATTTT. This translates into CASRMGEADTQYF.